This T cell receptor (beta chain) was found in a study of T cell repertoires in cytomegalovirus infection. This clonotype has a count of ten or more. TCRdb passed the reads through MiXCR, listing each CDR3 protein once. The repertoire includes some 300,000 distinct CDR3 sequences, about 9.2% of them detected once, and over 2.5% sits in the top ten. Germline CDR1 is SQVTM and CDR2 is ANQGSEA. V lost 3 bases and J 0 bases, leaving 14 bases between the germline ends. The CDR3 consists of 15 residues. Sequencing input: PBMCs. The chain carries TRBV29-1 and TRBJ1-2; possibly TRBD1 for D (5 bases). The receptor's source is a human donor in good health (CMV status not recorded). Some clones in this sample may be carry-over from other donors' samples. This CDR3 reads CSVERGAVANYGYTF. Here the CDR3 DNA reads TGCAGCGTTGAGAGAGGGGCAGTAGCTAACTATGGCTACACCTTC.